The 3 T cell receptor beta chains below all came from one sample that was sequenced in a study of blood T cells in healthy people across ages. For the second PCR, which ran for about 6 to 11 cycles, a sample-barcoded 5' primer and a J-beta primer mix were used. TCRdb recomputed calls from the 5' RACE reads with MiXCR, one row per CDR3 protein. The table lists 850,000 to 950,000 distinct CDR3 sequences, more than 25% of them singletons, with 17% in the top ten. Sequencing was carried out using blood. The source is a woman aged 80 or older in good health.

As to this clonotype: At one end the junction does not follow the germline gene, possibly because of a read error. The V and J genes are TRBV12-3 or TRBV12-4 and TRBJ2-3, with a tentative D call TRBD2 (6 bases). This CDR3 is 13 amino acids long. CDR3 protein: CATGTGWTDTQYF. The CDR3 region has the DNA TGCGCCACCGGGACTGGGTGGACAGATACGCAGTATTTT.

This clonotype was counted many times. V and J are TRBV11-2 and TRBJ2-1; weak D call: TRBD2 (7 bases). Germline V gene sequence: CDR1 SGHAT, CDR2 FQNNGV. V gave up 7 bases and J gave up 4 bases, with 23 bases separating them. The CDR3 contains 17 residues. CDR3 nucleotide sequence: TGTGCCAGCATCTTTGGGGGGCTAGCGGCCCCTTACAATGAGCAGTTCTTC. Translation: CASIFGGLAAPYNEQFF.

This clonotype was recorded once. J is TRBJ2-1 and V is TRBV20-1; 7 positions agree with TRBD2. With V trimmed by 4 bases and J by 1 base, 7 bases remained unmatched. This CDR3 has 15 amino acids. Germline V lookup: CDR1 DFQATT, CDR2 SNEGSKA (reference sequence). CDR3 loop: CSATAGRLSYNEQFF. The CDR3 DNA sequence: TGCAGTGCTACAGCGGGAAGATTGTCCTACAATGAGCAGTTCTTC.